This note documents a single T cell receptor beta chain sequence. As yet, its antigen is unknown. This record belongs to a study of vaccination effects on CD4 cells after COVID-19. The V gene's germline CDR1 is SNHLY and CDR2 FYNNEI. Losses at the gene ends were 8 bases for V and 9 bases for J; bases not matched to a gene: 5. This CDR3 is 13 amino acids long. ViraFEST expansion of antigen-specific CD4+ T cells with viral peptide pools preceded sequencing. Investigators separated out CD4+ T cells once more than nine days of culture had passed. This individual tested PCR-positive for SARS-CoV-2 infection between March and December 2020. Roughly 1.9 million PBMC were placed in each well, which was supplemented with approximately 9.7 IU/ml IL-2 and roughly 10 ug/ml peptides. The negative control culture used an HIV-1 Nef peptide pool. Some clones are missing from TCRdb's copy, which holds only in-frame ones; the method was immunoSEQ multiplex PCR. Of 60,000 to 75,000 clones in the sample, more than 65% were seen once.

The V call is TRBV2, the J call TRBJ2-1, with 12 bases fitting TRBD2. The sample here was CD4+ T cells from PBMCs cultured with HIV peptides, taken before COVID-19 vaccination. The subset here: HIV-1 Nef peptide pool negative control/reference culture. This receptor was obtained from a human donor who had a prior SARS-CoV-2 infection. The CDR3 region has the DNA TGTGCCAGCGGACTAGCGGGGATAGCTGAGCAGTTCTTC. It specifies CASGLAGIAEQFF.